These T cell receptor beta chains were read from a single sample in a study of OX40 agonist ivuxolimab in advanced cancers. The data were produced by immunoSEQ multiplex PCR, yet TCRdb's version contains in-frame clones alone and is incomplete. Among around 50,000 clones listed, over 75% were seen once. The starting material was CD4+ or CD8+ T cells sorted from blood, obtained in a trial of the OX40 agonist ivuxolimab. The receptors shown here come from an adult with an advanced solid tumor such as melanoma, head and neck, liver or kidney cancer. Each CDR3 is given with its conserved first and last residue. Each record gives: clone size, J gene, V gene, D gene, CDR3 DNA, CDR3 protein. The D gene is left open where the match is weak. Only some rows state a clone size, as once, few, many or a class for expanded clones.

clone size: -
J gene: TRBJ2-1
V gene: TRBV14
D gene: -
CDR3 DNA: TGTGCCAGCAGCCAACACGGCGGGAGCAAGGGGGGTATTAGCAATGAGCAGTTCTTC
CDR3 protein: CASSQHGGSKGGISNEQFF

clone size: -
J gene: TRBJ2-7
V gene: TRBV18
D gene: TRBD1
CDR3 DNA: TGTGCCAGCTCACCTGGGACAGGGGCCCCCTACGAGCAGTACTTC
CDR3 protein: CASSPGTGAPYEQYF

clone size: -
J gene: TRBJ1-2
V gene: TRBV5-1
D gene: TRBD1
CDR3 DNA: TGCGCCAGCAGCCTGGACCCTACCGGGACAGGGGGCGGCTACACCTTC
CDR3 protein: CASSLDPTGTGGGYTF

clone size: -
J gene: TRBJ2-4
V gene: TRBV2
D gene: -
CDR3 DNA: TGTGCCAGCAGGAATCCCAGTACCAAAAACATTCAGTACTTC
CDR3 protein: CASRNPSTKNIQYF

clone size: -
J gene: TRBJ1-5
V gene: TRBV28
D gene: TRBD1
CDR3 DNA: TGTGCCAGCAGGGGAGGGGGCGCGAACAATCAGCCCCAGCATTTT
CDR3 protein: CASRGGGANNQPQHF

clone size: -
J gene: TRBJ1-3
V gene: TRBV30
D gene: -
CDR3 DNA: TGTGCCTGGAGTCGCGGTGGAAACACCATATATTTT
CDR3 protein: CAWSRGGNTIYF

clone size: -
J gene: TRBJ1-6
V gene: TRBV6-1
D gene: -
CDR3 DNA: TGTGCCAGCAGTGCCACCCACCAGGTTACTTCACCCCTCCACTTT
CDR3 protein: CASSATHQVTSPLHF

clone size: -
J gene: TRBJ2-1
V gene: TRBV19
D gene: TRBD1
CDR3 DNA: TGTGCCAGTAGCGGACAGGGGCTTTTCTCCTACAATGAGCAGTTCTTC
CDR3 protein: CASSGQGLFSYNEQFF

clone size: -
J gene: TRBJ1-5
V gene: TRBV7-8
D gene: -
CDR3 DNA: TGTGCCAGCAGCACTCCGGGGGGGGGCAGTTCCAAGCATTTT
CDR3 protein: CASSTPGGGSSKHF

clone size: -
J gene: TRBJ2-7
V gene: TRBV7-8
D gene: TRBD2
CDR3 DNA: TGTGCCAGCAGCCGCGGACTAGCGGGAGCCTACGAGCAGTACTTC
CDR3 protein: CASSRGLAGAYEQYF

clone size: once
J gene: TRBJ2-7
V gene: TRBV6-5
D gene: -
CDR3 DNA: TGTGCCACCCACCTCCCCACATACTACGAGCAGTACTTC
CDR3 protein: CATHLPTYYEQYF

clone size: -
J gene: TRBJ2-3
V gene: TRBV5-6
D gene: -
CDR3 DNA: TGTGCCAGCGTTGGCAGGGTGGCAGATACGCAGTATTTT
CDR3 protein: CASVGRVADTQYF

clone size: -
J gene: TRBJ2-1
V gene: TRBV11-2
D gene: TRBD1
CDR3 DNA: TGTGCCAGCAGTCGGACAGGGGGGTCCTACAATGAGCAGTTCTTC
CDR3 protein: CASSRTGGSYNEQFF

clone size: -
J gene: TRBJ1-2
V gene: TRBV18
D gene: TRBD1
CDR3 DNA: TGTGCCAGCTCACCACCGGGACAGCTAAGTAACTATGGCTACACCTTC
CDR3 protein: CASSPPGQLSNYGYTF

clone size: -
J gene: TRBJ2-1
V gene: TRBV10-1
D gene: TRBD2
CDR3 DNA: TGCGCCAGCAGTGCGGCTAGCGGGAGTTACAATGAGCAGTTCTTC
CDR3 protein: CASSAASGSYNEQFF

clone size: -
J gene: TRBJ2-5
V gene: TRBV5-1
D gene: -
CDR3 DNA: TGCGCCAGCAGCTTGGCCGCTGGGGGCGGAGAGACCCAGTACTTC
CDR3 protein: CASSLAAGGGETQYF

clone size: -
J gene: TRBJ2-5
V gene: TRBV29-1
D gene: TRBD1
CDR3 DNA: TGCAGCGTTGCGCCCGGGACAGCAGAGACCCAGTACTTC
CDR3 protein: CSVAPGTAETQYF

clone size: -
J gene: TRBJ2-7
V gene: TRBV30
D gene: -
CDR3 DNA: TGTGCCTGGAGTGTAAATATCGGGCTTTACGAGCAGTACTTC
CDR3 protein: CAWSVNIGLYEQYF

clone size: -
J gene: TRBJ2-5
V gene: TRBV11-2
D gene: -
CDR3 DNA: TGTGCCAGCAGCGCTCTAAAGCGATGGGAGACCCAGTACTTC
CDR3 protein: CASSALKRWETQYF

clone size: -
J gene: TRBJ2-1
V gene: TRBV5-4
D gene: TRBD2
CDR3 DNA: TGTGCCAGCAGCGTGACTAGCGGTCCCTACAATGAGCAGTTCTTC
CDR3 protein: CASSVTSGPYNEQFF

clone size: -
J gene: TRBJ2-1
V gene: TRBV4-2
D gene: TRBD2
CDR3 DNA: TGTGCCAGCAGCCAAGAACTAGCGGGCGCCTACAATGAGCAGTTCTTC
CDR3 protein: CASSQELAGAYNEQFF

clone size: once
J gene: TRBJ2-1
V gene: TRBV11-1
D gene: -
CDR3 DNA: TGTGCCAGCAGCTGGGGGAATAGGGCGGAGCAGTTCTTC
CDR3 protein: CASSWGNRAEQFF

clone size: -
J gene: TRBJ2-2
V gene: TRBV5-1
D gene: -
CDR3 DNA: TGCGCCAGCAGCGCCTCTAGCGCCCAACACCGGGAGCTGTTTTTT
CDR3 protein: CASSASSAQHRELFF

clone size: -
J gene: TRBJ2-1
V gene: TRBV4-2
D gene: -
CDR3 DNA: TGTGCCAGCAGCCAAGATATGCACAATGAGCAGTTCTTC
CDR3 protein: CASSQDMHNEQFF

clone size: once
J gene: TRBJ1-2
V gene: TRBV5-1
D gene: TRBD1
CDR3 DNA: TGCGCCAGCAGCTTGGACGGCAGGGGGGATGGCTACACCTTC
CDR3 protein: CASSLDGRGDGYTF

clone size: once
J gene: TRBJ1-3
V gene: TRBV5-5
D gene: -
CDR3 DNA: TGTGCCAGCAGCTACCTAAACGGAAACACCATATATTTT
CDR3 protein: CASSYLNGNTIYF

clone size: -
J gene: TRBJ1-4
V gene: TRBV28
D gene: TRBD1
CDR3 DNA: TGTGCCAGCAGTTATCTTCAGGGGGCTGGTAATGAAAAACTGTTTTTT
CDR3 protein: CASSYLQGAGNEKLFF

clone size: -
J gene: TRBJ1-3
V gene: TRBV9
D gene: -
CDR3 DNA: TGTGCCAGCAGCTCTACCTCCGGGATATCTGGAAACACCATATATTTT
CDR3 protein: CASSSTSGISGNTIYF

clone size: once
J gene: TRBJ2-1
V gene: TRBV5-1
D gene: -
CDR3 DNA: TGCGCCAGCAGCTTGGCAGGGGATTTCCTCTCAACGAGCTCCTACAATGAGCAGTTCTTC
CDR3 protein: CASSLAGDFLSTSSYNEQFF

clone size: -
J gene: TRBJ2-1
V gene: TRBV6-5
D gene: -
CDR3 DNA: TGTGCCAGCAGTTACTCTACGGCCTACAATGAGCAGTTCTTC
CDR3 protein: CASSYSTAYNEQFF

clone size: -
J gene: TRBJ2-2
V gene: TRBV6-4
D gene: -
CDR3 DNA: TGTGCCAGCCGCTGGGGCGGGCCCTCCGGGGAGCTGTTTTTT
CDR3 protein: CASRWGGPSGELFF

clone size: -
J gene: TRBJ2-5
V gene: TRBV13
D gene: -
CDR3 DNA: TGTGCCAGCAGCCGGGGGGAGACCCAGTACTTC
CDR3 protein: CASSRGETQYF

clone size: few
J gene: TRBJ2-5
V gene: TRBV15
D gene: -
CDR3 DNA: TGTGCCACCAGCAGGTCAACGGGACAACAAGAGACCCAGTACTTC
CDR3 protein: CATSRSTGQQETQYF

clone size: -
J gene: TRBJ2-1
V gene: TRBV18
D gene: TRBD2
CDR3 DNA: TGTGCCAGCTCGTCGCTAGCGGGAAACTACAATGAGCAGTTCTTC
CDR3 protein: CASSSLAGNYNEQFF